This T cell receptor (beta chain) originates from a study of cytomegalovirus exposure and HLA in healthy donors. Findings and caveats of the study: A link between a missense DCLRE1C variant and TCR beta V- and J-gene trimming emerged from a later analysis.

Primers: 60 Vbeta forward and 13 Jbeta reverse. Here immunoSEQ multiplex PCR was the method, and the copy in TCRdb shows in-frame clones only, minus some. The table records over 120,000 clones, 75% to 80% of them present only once. Of note for this clone: What it binds is not known. The junction and the germline gene differ at one end; a read error may be behind it.

Germline CDR1 is SGHAT and CDR2 is FQNNGV. The CDR3 has 14 amino acids. This TCR derives from a woman aged 18-29 years in good health and CMV-seropositive. This chain uses TRBV11-2 with TRBJ2-7, with 7 nucleotides matching TRBD2. The sample comprised PBMCs. CDR3 coding DNA: TGTGCCAGCAGCCTGACGGGGGGTCGAGCGAGCAGTACCTTC. It translates to CASSLTGGRASSTF.